The 28 T cell receptor beta chains given below trace back to one sample, sequenced in a study of T cell responses to AZD1222 COVID-19 vaccine. Only in-frame clones appear in the TCRdb table, and some are missing; sequencing was by immunoSEQ multiplex PCR. The table lists roughly 140,000 clones, 90% of them singletons. The specimen comprised peripheral blood, sampled on day 0 of AZD1222 vaccination. The receptors originated from an adult in good health.

The rearrangement uses TRBV10-3 and TRBJ1-1; a weak D match, TRBD1 (6 bases). Trimming removed 7 bases from V and 1 base from J, with 16 bases in between. The CDR3 contains 15 residues. Germline V gene data show CDR1 as ENHRY and CDR2 as SYGVKD. This CDR3 reads CAIKELGRGNTEAFF. CDR3 in DNA: TGTGCCATCAAGGAGCTAGGCAGGGGGAACACTGAAGCTTTCTTT.

This clone was recorded a few times. The chain carries TRBV5-1 and TRBJ2-7; maybe TRBD2 (6 bases). The V end lost 2 bases, the J end lost 3 bases, and 15 bases lay between the germline ends. Germline V gene sequence: CDR1 SGHRS, CDR2 YFSETQ. This CDR3 contains 15 residues. CDR3 residues: CASSFGGGGNYEQYF. The CDR3 DNA follows: TGCGCCAGCAGCTTTGGGGGAGGAGGAAACTACGAGCAGTACTTC.

The chain recombines TRBV5-1 with TRBJ1-5, with TRBD1 as a possible D gene (5 bases). The CDR3 loop spans 14 amino acids. From germline, CDR1 is SGHRS and CDR2 YFSETQ. Trimming took off 0 bases at V and 7 bases at J, with 11 bases between the two ends. The CDR3 nucleotides read TGCGCCAGCAGCTTGGAAGGGACTACCCAGCCCCAGCATTTT. Translated: CASSLEGTTQPQHF.

The genes are TRBV19 and TRBJ1-1; no clear D. Germline values: CDR1 LNHDA, CDR2 SQIVND (reference sequence). Trimming took 3 bases from V and 1 from J, leaving 6 bases between them. CDR3 length: 13 residues. The CDR3 region is CASSISGNTEAFF. The CDR3 DNA sequence: TGTGCCAGTAGTATCTCAGGGAACACTGAAGCTTTCTTT.

This clone was recorded only once. The rearrangement links TRBV7-9 to TRBJ1-2; 9 bases fit TRBD1. In germline, CDR1 is SEHNR, CDR2 FQNEAQ (reference sequence). Trimming at V came to 4 bases and at J to 8 bases, leaving 14 bases not matched to a gene. The CDR3 has 16 residues. The CDR3 nucleotides read TGTGCCAGCAGCTCGATTCGGACAGGGGAAGCCGAAGGCTACACCTTC. Translating gives CASSSIRTGEAEGYTF.

The chain employs TRBV14 and TRBJ2-7, with 8 bases lining up with TRBD1. Germline assignment: CDR1 SGHDN and CDR2 FVKESK. There are 15 residues in the CDR3. V shed 0 bases, J shed 5 bases, and the junction held 6 bases outside the gene matches. CDR3 in DNA: TGTGCCAGCAGCCAAGAAGGCAGGGGGCCACACGAGCAGTACTTC. Amino acid sequence: CASSQEGRGPHEQYF.

This sequence joins TRBV27 and TRBJ1-6; D might be TRBD1 (6 bases). CDR1 and CDR2 from the germline V gene are MNHEY and SMNVEV (reference sequence). The CDR3 extends over 16 amino acids. V lost 5 bases, J lost 3 bases, and 14 bases lay in between. Here the CDR3 reads CASSTRDRFYNSPLHF. The CDR3 nucleotides read TGTGCCAGCAGTACCCGTGACAGGTTCTATAATTCACCCCTCCACTTT.

The chain links TRBV19 to TRBJ2-1; TRBD1 agrees at 7 bases. This CDR3 has 17 amino acids. V was pared by 5 bases and J by 0 bases, with 10 bases of the junction left unmatched. The germline gives CDR1 LNHDA, CDR2 SQIVND (reference sequence). The CDR3 protein is CASSPRTGTASYNEQFF. CDR3 in DNA: TGTGCCAGTAGTCCTAGGACAGGCACGGCCTCCTACAATGAGCAGTTCTTC.

The chain carries TRBV6-6 and TRBJ2-7; 11 bases are shared with TRBD2. J gave up 0 bases and V 5 bases, and 9 bases lay outside the gene matches. CDR3 size: 17 residues. Germline loops: CDR1 MNHNY, CDR2 SVGAGI (reference sequence). CDR3 region: CASSGSSGRTFSYEQYF. In nucleotides, the CDR3 is TGTGCCAGCAGTGGATCTAGCGGGAGGACCTTCTCCTACGAGCAGTACTTC.

In nucleotides, the CDR3 is TGTGCCAGCAAGGCCGGGAGTCTGAGCAATCAGCCCCAGCATTTT. Its translation: CASKAGSLSNQPQHF. This chain joins TRBV2 and TRBJ1-5; D ambiguous. The CDR3 length is 15 residues. V shed 7 bases and J shed 1 base, with 14 bases lying between them. Germline-derived CDR1 and CDR2 are SNHLY and FYNNEI.

The chain couples TRBV5-1 to TRBJ2-3; D gene uncertain. The V gene's germline CDR1 is SGHRS and CDR2 YFSETQ. The ends were cut back, 1 base at V and 5 bases at J, with 5 bases in the middle. The CDR3 is 12 amino acids. The CDR3 is CASSLSQDTQYF. The CDR3 DNA is TGCGCCAGCAGCTTGTCCCAAGATACGCAGTATTTT.

The genes are TRBV27 and TRBJ1-1; D gene ambiguous. Germline-derived CDR1 and CDR2 are MNHEY and SMNVEV (reference sequence). CDR3 size: 15 residues. Trimming stripped 5 bases from V and 0 bases from J, with 13 bases between. The CDR3 reads CASSPTPLMNTEAFF. DNA for the CDR3: TGTGCCAGCAGTCCCACACCCTTAATGAACACTGAAGCTTTCTTT.

This chain connects TRBV23-1 to TRBJ1-6; the D is unclear. TRBV23-1 belongs to the ORF category, with a function that is uncertain. The CDR3 sequence is 16 residues long. Trimming took 3 bases from V and 0 from J, leaving 9 bases between them. The CDR3 region is CASSQGWGSYNSPLHF. CDR3 coding DNA: TGCGCCAGCAGTCAGGGTTGGGGCTCCTATAATTCACCCCTCCACTTT.

This rearrangement joins TRBV5-1 to TRBJ2-1, with 8 nucleotides matching TRBD2. The germline CDR1 and CDR2 sequences are SGHRS and YFSETQ. The CDR3 sequence is 15 residues long. V shed 7 bases, J shed 8 bases, and the junction held 14 bases outside the gene matches. The CDR3 bases are TGCGCCAGCCACACTAGCGGTCCCATCAGGGATGAGCAGTTCTTC. It specifies CASHTSGPIRDEQFF.

CDR3 nucleotide sequence: TGCAGCGTTGTGCCCCAGCGGCGCACAGATACGCAGTATTTT. This encodes CSVVPQRRTDTQYF. The chain uses TRBV29-1 and TRBJ2-3; possibly TRBD2 for D (5 bases). Deletions cut 4 bases from V and 1 base from J, with 12 bases between. The germline V gene encodes CDR1 SQVTM and CDR2 ANQGSEA. The CDR3 has 14 residues.

The V call is TRBV30, the J call TRBJ1-1; D is ambiguous. The CDR3 extends over 15 amino acids. The germline CDR1 and CDR2 sequences are GTSNPN and SVGIG (reference sequence). The germline V and J ends were trimmed by 0 bases and 1 base, with 12 bases remaining between them. Written as DNA, the CDR3 is TGTGCCTGGAGTGTACGAAGGGCTGGGAACACTGAAGCTTTCTTT. Translating gives CAWSVRRAGNTEAFF.

The V call is TRBV11-3, the J call TRBJ2-7; no definite D call. The CDR3 spans 13 residues. Trimming removed 1 base at V and 8 bases at J, with 12 bases between. In germline, CDR1 is SGHNT, CDR2 YENEEA. The CDR3 DNA sequence: TGTGCCAGCAGCTTAGGGCCATACCCTCAGCAGTACTTC. Translating gives CASSLGPYPQQYF. The full variable domain, in which reference TRBV11-3 and TRBJ2-7 provide the parts outside the CDR3, is EAGVVQSPRYKIIEKKQPVAFWCNPISGHNTLYWYLQNLGQGPELLIRYENEEAVDDSQLPKDRFSAERLKGVDSTLKIQPAELGDSAVYLCASSLGPYPQQYFGPGTRLTVT.

The chain carries TRBV18 and TRBJ1-5; D unclear. The V gene lost 3 bases and the J gene lost 1 base, with 4 bases spanning the gap. The CDR3 consists of 13 residues. Looked up from germline, CDR1 is KGHSH and CDR2 is LQKENI. CDR3 loop: CASSPDSNQPQHF. The CDR3 region has the DNA TGTGCCAGCTCACCTGACAGCAATCAGCCCCAGCATTTT.

CDR3 sequence reads: CASSLASLAGPREQFF. As DNA, the CDR3 is TGTGCCAGCAGCTTAGCCAGTCTAGCGGGGCCCCGGGAGCAGTTCTTC. The chain combines TRBV11-3 with TRBJ2-1; 9 bases agree with TRBD2. The CDR3 sequence is 16 residues long. CDR1 and CDR2 from the germline V gene are SGHNT and YENEEA. With 1 base clipped from V and 10 bases from J, the junction kept 11 bases outside the gene matches.

The chain employs TRBV25-1 and TRBJ2-7; the D call may be TRBD1 or TRBD2 (5 bases each). Germline V CDR1 and CDR2: MGHDK, SYGVNS. Trimming cost V 6 bases and J 0 bases, with 9 bases left between them. There are 13 residues in the CDR3. The CDR3 DNA sequence: TGTGCCAGCAGACGGGACCACTCCTACGAGCAGTACTTC. Translated, it gives CASRRDHSYEQYF.

This chain joins TRBV28 and TRBJ1-5; a possible D gene is TRBD1 (6 bases). From germline, CDR1 is MDHEN and CDR2 SYDVKM. This CDR3 region has 15 residues. The ends were cut back, 5 bases at V and 0 bases at J, with 11 bases in the middle. CDR3 in DNA: TGTGCCAGCAGTCGACAGGTGTATAGCAATCAGCCCCAGCATTTT. This codes for CASSRQVYSNQPQHF.

J is TRBJ1-4 and V is TRBV18; D is uncertain. Germline V gene lookup returns CDR1 KGHSH and CDR2 LQKENI. V lost 3 bases and J 4 bases, leaving 9 bases between the germline ends. The CDR3 sequence is 14 residues long. Here the CDR3 reads CASSPRMSNEKLFF. As DNA, the CDR3 is TGTGCCAGCTCACCCCGGATGAGTAATGAAAAACTGTTTTTT.

V and J are TRBV11-3 and TRBJ1-2; D remains ambiguous. The ends were cut back, 1 base at V and 4 bases at J, with 10 bases in the middle. The CDR3 is 14 residues long. CDR1 and CDR2 from the germline V gene are SGHNT and YENEEA. In DNA form, the CDR3 reads TGTGCCAGCAGCTTAGTGGCAGGATCCTATGGCTACACCTTC. Protein product: CASSLVAGSYGYTF.

CDR3 residues: CASSPPSGVSAEAFF. The CDR3 bases are TGTGCCAGCTCACCACCGTCCGGGGTCTCCGCTGAAGCTTTCTTT. The rearrangement joins TRBV18 to TRBJ1-1; no definite D call. V lost 0 bases and J 6 bases, leaving 14 bases between the germline ends. The CDR3 runs to 15 residues. Germline-derived CDR1 and CDR2 are KGHSH and LQKENI.

The gene calls are TRBV19 and TRBJ2-1; a weak D match, TRBD2 (6 bases). The CDR3 is made up of 15 amino acids. Per the germline V gene, CDR1 is LNHDA and CDR2 is SQIVND (reference sequence). The ends were cut back, 6 bases at V and 2 bases at J, with 14 bases in the middle. The CDR3 loop is CASRVPGLPYNEQFF. The CDR3 DNA is TGTGCCAGTAGGGTACCGGGACTTCCCTACAATGAGCAGTTCTTC.

This chain joins TRBV6-5 and TRBJ1-1; TRBD1 aligns across 7 bases. Germline V gene data show CDR1 as MNHEY and CDR2 as SVGAGI. V shed 2 bases, J shed 11 bases, and the junction held 8 bases outside the gene matches. The CDR3 extends over 13 amino acids. The CDR3 DNA reads as TGTGCCAGCAGTTACAGTTGGGGACAGAAGGCTTTCTTT. Amino acid sequence: CASSYSWGQKAFF.

The rearrangement links TRBV4-1 to TRBJ1-1; tentatively, D is TRBD1 (6 bases). Germline loops: CDR1 MGHRA, CDR2 YSYEKL. Trimming cost V 4 bases and J 7 bases, with 13 bases left between them. The CDR3 runs 13 residues. The CDR3 DNA reads as TGCGCCAGCAGCCCGGGGACATCATTTGAAGCTTTCTTT. Residues: CASSPGTSFEAFF.

Concerning this clone: Other DNA sequences from this sample encode an identical CDR3 as well. This rearrangement joins TRBV5-1 to TRBJ1-1; the D is unclear. This CDR3 is built from 14 residues. The V end was cut by 0 bases, the J end by 1 base, with 7 bases between. The V gene's germline CDR1 is SGHRS and CDR2 YFSETQ. The CDR3 DNA sequence: TGCGCCAGCAGCTTGGGCCAGGCGAACACTGAAGCTTTCTTT. Translation: CASSLGQANTEAFF.